The 29 T cell receptor beta chains below were found in one sample sequenced in a study of blood T cells in healthy people across ages. Combining a sample-barcoded 5' primer with a J-beta primer mix, a second PCR ran for about 7 to 11 cycles. TCRdb re-called the 5' RACE reads with MiXCR, one entry per CDR3 protein. The data contain fewer than 2 million distinct CDR3 sequences, roughly 43% of them singletons. What was sequenced was blood. The receptors were gathered from a human donor in good health.

The genes are TRBV27 and TRBJ2-7, with a weak D call TRBD1 (6 bases). Trimming took 2 bases from V and 2 from J, leaving 10 bases between them. CDR3 length: 14 amino acids. Germline CDR1 reads MNHEY; CDR2 reads SMNVEV (reference sequence). CDR3 bases: TGTGCCAGCAGTTTAGGGGGCACAACCTACGAGCAGTACTTC. This translates into CASSLGGTTYEQYF.

This clonotype was observed a single time. V usage is TRBV7-8 and J usage is TRBJ1-2; D not resolved. Looked up from germline, CDR1 is SGHVS and CDR2 is FQNEAQ. V lost 2 bases, J lost 1 base, and 11 bases lay in between. The CDR3 loop spans 15 amino acids. The CDR3 bases are TGTGCCAGCAGCTTAAGCGGGGATCGTAACTATGGCTACACCTTC. Protein: CASSLSGDRNYGYTF.

This clonotype appeared a few times. This chain links TRBV4-1 with TRBJ2-7; tentative D call: TRBD1 (6 bases). The V gene lost 0 bases and the J gene lost 2 bases, with 11 bases spanning the gap. Germline-derived CDR1 and CDR2 are MGHRA and YSYEKL. The CDR3 has 15 amino acids. The CDR3 protein is CASSQDSTGTYEQYF. CDR3 sequence (DNA): TGCGCCAGCAGCCAAGACTCGACAGGCACCTACGAGCAGTACTTC.

The chain employs TRBV10-3 and TRBJ1-4; no reliable D call. In germline, CDR1 is ENHRY, CDR2 SYGVKD. This CDR3 is 14 amino acids long. With 3 bases removed from V and 7 bases from J, the gap between germline ends came to 12 bases. CDR3 sequence reads: CAISEGRLGEKLFF. Here the CDR3 DNA reads TGTGCCATCAGTGAAGGCAGGTTGGGTGAAAAACTGTTTTTT.

The sample holds a few counts of this clonotype. The V gene is TRBV7-2, the J gene TRBJ2-2; no firm D call. The length of the CDR3 is 14 residues. Germline-derived CDR1 and CDR2 are SGHTA and FQGNSA. V was pared by 1 base and J by 5 bases, with 8 bases between. In nucleotides, the CDR3 is TGTGCCAGCAGCTTAGTAGACCAAACCGGGGAGCTGTTTTTT. It is translated as CASSLVDQTGELFF.

Concerning this clonotype: One end of the junction fails to match germline, which may point to a read error. This chain connects TRBV12-3 or TRBV12-4 to TRBJ2-7; D gene uncertain. This CDR3 has 13 residues. DNA for the CDR3: TGTGCCAGCAGTTTAGGGTATCCCTACGTGCAGTACTTC. As protein: CASSLGYPYVQYF.

V gene TRBV28 combines with J gene TRBJ1-2; the D is unclear. Trimming cost V 5 bases and J 3 bases, with 13 bases left between them. Looked up from germline, CDR1 is MDHEN and CDR2 is SYDVKM. This CDR3 comprises 14 residues. DNA of the CDR3: TGTGCCAGCAGTCTGACACTTAAGGACTATGGCTACACCTTC. Its translation: CASSLTLKDYGYTF.

In this sample, this clonotype turned up a few times. V gene TRBV4-3 combines with J gene TRBJ2-1; D unresolved. The CDR3 has 15 residues. V lost 2 bases, J lost 0 bases, and 8 bases lay in between. The germline CDR1 and CDR2 sequences are LGHNA and YSLEER. CDR3 amino acids: CASSQSRFSYNEQFF. The DNA for the CDR3 is TGCGCCAGCAGCCAAAGTCGCTTCTCCTACAATGAGCAGTTCTTC.

This clonotype occurred a few times. V gene TRBV11-2 combines with J gene TRBJ2-1; unclear D gene. Germline CDR1 reads SGHAT; CDR2 reads FQNNGV. This CDR3 is 12 amino acids long. V lost 2 bases to trimming and J lost 10 bases, with 9 bases between them. The CDR3 coding sequence is TGTGCCAGCAGCTTATCGGCCAGCGAGCAGTTCTTC. It translates to CASSLSASEQFF.

This CDR3 reads CAVGPGVADTQYF. Written as DNA, the CDR3 is TGTGCCGTAGGACCGGGGGTCGCAGATACGCAGTATTTT. V is TRBV6-6 and J is TRBJ2-3, with D maybe TRBD2 (6 bases). The CDR3 has 13 amino acids. V was cut by 11 bases and J by 4 bases, with 16 bases left in between. CDR1 and CDR2 (germline): MNHNY, SVGAGI (reference sequence).

This chain uses TRBV5-1 with TRBJ2-1; 10 bases align to TRBD1. Germline V CDR1 and CDR2: SGHRS, YFSETQ. Trimming removed 3 bases from V and 9 bases from J; junction bases left unmatched: 6. The CDR3 sequence is 14 residues long. The CDR3 here is CASSSRQGASEQFF. The CDR3 bases are TGCGCCAGCAGCTCGAGACAGGGGGCGAGTGAGCAGTTCTTC.

This CDR3 reads CASSLEQGRSHTF. The CDR3 coding sequence is TGCGCCAGCAGCTTGGAACAGGGGAGGTCTCACACCTTC. The genes are TRBV5-1 and TRBJ1-2; the match to TRBD1 covers 7 bases. Germline V gene lookup returns CDR1 SGHRS and CDR2 YFSETQ. There are 13 residues in the CDR3. Germline trimming cut 0 bases from V and 12 bases from J; bases unmatched to any gene: 8.

A few counts support this clonotype. The chain carries TRBV6-5 and TRBJ2-5; D is possibly TRBD2 (6 bases). The CDR3 contains 14 residues. The germline CDR1 and CDR2 sequences are MNHEY and SVGAGI. V lost 6 bases, J lost 5 bases, and 16 bases lay in between. CDR3 amino acids: CASSMDYRQETQYF. In DNA, the CDR3 is TGTGCCAGCAGCATGGACTACCGCCAGGAGACCCAGTACTTC.

The chain carries TRBV7-8 and TRBJ2-1; TRBD2 matches 10 bases. CDR1 and CDR2 (germline): SGHVS, FQNEAQ. This CDR3 comprises 21 residues. Germline trimming cut 4 bases from V and 0 bases from J; bases unmatched to any gene: 18. The CDR3 DNA reads TGTGCCAGCAGCTCCAGCCTCGGGATTAGCGGGGGGAACAGCTCCTACAATGAGCAGTTCTTC. Translating gives CASSSSLGISGGNSSYNEQFF.

CDR3 in DNA: TGCAGTGCAAGACCGCCGGGACGGAACTATGGCTACACCTTC. Encoded protein: CSARPPGRNYGYTF. V is TRBV20-1 and J is TRBJ1-2; a possible D gene is TRBD1 (5 bases). V lost 6 bases to trimming and J lost 2 bases, with 16 bases between them. The CDR3 is 14 amino acids. The germline gives CDR1 DFQATT, CDR2 SNEGSKA (reference sequence).

The chain employs TRBV20-1 and TRBJ2-7; TRBD2 is a possible D gene (7 bases). This CDR3 contains 13 residues. V was trimmed by 3 bases and J by 5 bases, leaving 14 bases between them. Germline V gene data show CDR1 as DFQATT and CDR2 as SNEGSKA (reference sequence). The CDR3 loop is CSARGRGVNEQYF. CDR3 DNA sequence: TGCAGTGCTAGGGGGAGGGGGGTAAACGAGCAGTACTTC.

The rearrangement joins TRBV2 to TRBJ2-3; D is undetermined. Looked up from germline, CDR1 is SNHLY and CDR2 is FYNNEI. The CDR3 is 15 amino acids. V was pared by 6 bases and J by 0 bases, with 13 bases between. The CDR3 DNA is TGTGCCAGCAGCAGAGAGGAGCGTAGCACAGATACGCAGTATTTT. It codes for CASSREERSTDTQYF.

CDR3 coding DNA: TGTGCCAGCAGCTATGGGGACAGGGGCCCAGATACGCAGTATTTT. This gives the protein CASSYGDRGPDTQYF. The chain carries TRBV6-2 or TRBV6-3 and TRBJ2-3; 10 positions agree with TRBD1. Germline V lookup: CDR1 MNHEY, CDR2 SVGEGT. The CDR3 spans 15 residues. J gave up 4 bases and V 6 bases, and 7 bases lay outside the gene matches.

This clonotype was counted a few times. The chain carries TRBV25-1 and TRBJ2-3; D gene unclear. The germline V gene has CDR1 MGHDK and CDR2 SYGVNS. The CDR3 covers 15 residues. Trimming cost V 1 base and J 2 bases, with 10 bases left between them. In DNA form, the CDR3 reads TGTGCCAGCAGTGAATTCGACGGGTACACAGATACGCAGTATTTT. Amino acids: CASSEFDGYTDTQYF. Complete variable domain (other parts from reference TRBV25-1 and TRBJ2-3): EADIYQTPRYLVIGTGKKITLECSQTMGHDKMYWYQQDPGMELHLIHYSYGVNSTEKGDLSSESTVSRIRTEHFPLTLESARPSHTSQYLCASSEFDGYTDTQYFGPGTRLTVL.

This clonotype was seen only a few times. The chain is built from TRBV20-1 and TRBJ2-7; TRBD2 matches 9 bases. The CDR3 spans 16 residues. Germline V gene sequence: CDR1 DFQATT, CDR2 SNEGSKA (reference sequence). With V trimmed by 2 bases and J by 1 base, 9 bases remained unmatched. CDR3 protein: CSARKVGRGGSYEQYF. The DNA for the CDR3 is TGCAGTGCTAGAAAAGTCGGGCGGGGGGGTTCCTACGAGCAGTACTTC.

V and J are TRBV12-3 or TRBV12-4 and TRBJ2-1, with 14 bases lining up with TRBD2. V lost 6 bases to trimming and J lost 9 bases; unmatched junction nucleotides: 13. This CDR3 is 17 amino acids long. DNA of the CDR3: TGTGCCAGCAGCCTCCCTCTGACTAGCGGGGGGGCCCGTGAGCAGTTCTTC. Translation gives CASSLPLTSGGAREQFF.

The chain uses TRBV9 and TRBJ2-1; D is perhaps TRBD1 or TRBD2 (5 bases each). The germline V and J ends were trimmed by 3 bases and 10 bases, with 23 bases remaining between them. Germline lookup yields CDR1 SGDLS and CDR2 YYNGEE. The CDR3 sequence is 16 residues long. As DNA, the CDR3 is TGTGCCAGCAGCGCAAACCCCGGGACCAACGCAAACGAGCAGTTCTTC. Residues: CASSANPGTNANEQFF.

The rearrangement uses TRBV9 and TRBJ2-1; D ambiguous. This CDR3 region has 15 residues. Trimming left V 0 bases short and J 6 bases short, with 13 bases between. Germline V CDR1 and CDR2: SGDLS, YYNGEE. The CDR3 here is CASSVVSGFSNEQFF. CDR3 nucleotides: TGTGCCAGCAGCGTAGTATCAGGTTTTAGCAATGAGCAGTTCTTC.

The chain carries TRBV10-3 and TRBJ1-4; D may be TRBD1 (5 bases). Germline V gives CDR1 ENHRY, CDR2 SYGVKD. The CDR3 has 16 residues. The V gene lost 0 bases and the J gene lost 8 bases, with 16 bases spanning the gap. In DNA form, the CDR3 reads TGTGCCATCAGTGAGTCCATTCGGGGGTTCGGAGAAAAACTGTTTTTT. Translated: CAISESIRGFGEKLFF.

The V and J genes are TRBV9 and TRBJ2-4, with D maybe TRBD1 (6 bases). Germline V gene data show CDR1 as SGDLS and CDR2 as YYNGEE. The germline V and J ends were trimmed by 4 bases and 9 bases, with 14 bases remaining between them. This CDR3 has 13 residues. CDR3 region: CASSPEGVGIQYF. The CDR3 coding sequence is TGTGCCAGCAGCCCCGAGGGGGTGGGCATTCAGTACTTC.

This clonotype was counted a single time. This may stem from a read error, because a much larger clone lies one nucleotide away. The chain links TRBV3-1 to TRBJ2-4; 8 positions agree with TRBD1. Germline V CDR1 and CDR2: LGHDT, YNNKEL (reference sequence). The CDR3 has 14 residues. J lost 6 bases, V lost 3 bases, and 4 bases had no gene match. The CDR3 nucleotides read TGTGCCAGCAGCCAGGGACAGGAGGCAAACATTCAGTACTTC. Translation gives CASSQGQEANIQYF.

The chain uses TRBV12-3 or TRBV12-4 and TRBJ1-5; D is unresolved. The CDR3 consists of 15 residues. The V end lost 3 bases, the J end lost 0 bases, and 9 bases lay between the germline ends. CDR3 sequence reads: CASSFGPYSNQPQHF. The DNA of the CDR3 is TGTGCCAGCAGTTTTGGGCCGTATAGCAATCAGCCCCAGCATTTT.

The V and J genes are TRBV6-5 and TRBJ1-2, with TRBD1 matching over 8 bases. This CDR3 has 14 residues. V lost 6 bases to trimming and J lost 4 bases; unmatched junction nucleotides: 7. Germline V gene sequence: CDR1 MNHEY, CDR2 SVGAGI. The CDR3 nucleotides read TGTGCCAGCAGACAGACAGGGGAGTTCTATGGCTACACCTTC. Protein product: CASRQTGEFYGYTF.

This clonotype was seen a handful of times. V gene TRBV7-2 combines with J gene TRBJ1-1; D gene ambiguous. Per the germline V gene, CDR1 is SGHTA and CDR2 is FQGNSA. The CDR3 runs to 13 residues. V was trimmed by 5 bases and J by 4 bases, leaving 11 bases between them. CDR3: CASSPHLGTEAFF. Here the CDR3 DNA reads TGTGCCAGCAGCCCACACCTTGGCACTGAAGCTTTCTTT.